The T cell receptor (beta chain) described here comes from a study of regulatory T cells in long-lasting Graves disease. Time point meaning: persistent/refractory GD, antithyroid drugs over 5 years with positive TRAb. From PBMCs, RNA was extracted and then used to make the TCR library. General study results and limits: Comparison showed that persistent patients shared more public clonotypes (about 2,600) than new patients (approximately 930). Patients with persistent Graves' had lower TCR diversity than newly diagnosed patients.

CDR3 length: 15 residues. Arm-PCR of CDR3 regions and iRepertoire HTBI primers were used to build TCR beta libraries. TCRdb processed the multiplex PCR reads anew with MiXCR; each CDR3 protein has one entry. The sample includes a few hundred thousand distinct CDR3 sequences, about a quarter of them seen just once. Note on this clonotype: No antigen is known for it. At one end the junction does not follow the germline gene, possibly because of a read error.

Source: peripheral blood mononuclear cells (PBMCs), taken when the disease was refractory, from a patient treated with antithyroid drugs. This chain connects TRBV12-3 or TRBV12-4 to TRBJ2-2; unclear D gene. The origin of this receptor is a female donor with Graves disease. In nucleotides, the CDR3 is TGTGCCAGCGGTTTCTGGCGGCGTAACACCGGGGAGCTGTTTTTT. Residues: CASGFWRRNTGELFF.